The present TCR beta chain was sequenced within a study of vaccination and CD4 T cells after COVID-19. The treatment here: roughly ten-day PBMC culture with coronavirus spike peptide pools or control peptides (ViraFEST assay). This CDR3 is 11 amino acids long. Germline values: CDR1 MNHNS, CDR2 SASEGT. V shed 9 bases and J shed 8 bases, with 13 bases lying between them. As for this clonotype: Its antigen is currently unknown.

Once obtained from cultured CD4+ T cells, the DNA was sequenced using the Oncomine TCR Beta short-read assay. TCRdb re-called the PCR reads with MiXCR, one entry per CDR3 protein. The sample consists of about 21,000 distinct CDR3 sequences, over 60% of them appearing once. The chain combines TRBV6-1 with TRBJ1-1, with no clear D. Sequencing was performed on CD4+ T cells from blood, cultured in vitro. The TCR sequence derives from a human donor who had recovered from COVID-19. The CDR3 loop reads CARCGYPEAFF. DNA of the CDR3: TGTGCCAGATGCGGGTATCCGGAAGCTTTCTTT.